This paragraph reports one T cell receptor (beta chain). The antigen remains unidentified. This sample is part of a study of post-analysis software for immune sequencing data. General observations from the study: Roughly five TRBV segments appeared more often in patients than in controls, and TRBV5-6, TRBV5-1 and TRBV20-1 were among these.

The library was made from cDNA and included unique molecular identifiers. TCRdb passed the PCR reads through MiXCR, listing each CDR3 protein once. The sample includes about 540,000 distinct CDR3 sequences, less than 40% seen only once; the top ten take under 7%. Germline V gene data show CDR1 as SQVTM and CDR2 as ANQGSEA. The V end lost 2 bases, the J end lost 3 bases, and 13 bases lay between the germline ends. The CDR3 is made up of 14 amino acids. This chain joins TRBV29-1 and TRBJ1-1; perhaps TRBD1 as D (5 bases). Sequencing input: blood. The sequence came from a girl under 18 with multiple sclerosis. The chain's CDR3 is CSVELQVLDTEAFF. Written as DNA, the CDR3 is TGCAGCGTTGAATTACAGGTTTTGGACACTGAAGCTTTCTTT. The variable domain in full, completed from reference TRBV29-1 and TRBJ1-1, reads SAVISQKPSRDICQRGTSLTIQCQVDSQVTMMFWYRQQPGQSLTLIATANQGSEATYESGFVIDKFPISRPNLTFSTLTVSNMSPEDSSIYLCSVELQVLDTEAFFGQGTRLTVV.